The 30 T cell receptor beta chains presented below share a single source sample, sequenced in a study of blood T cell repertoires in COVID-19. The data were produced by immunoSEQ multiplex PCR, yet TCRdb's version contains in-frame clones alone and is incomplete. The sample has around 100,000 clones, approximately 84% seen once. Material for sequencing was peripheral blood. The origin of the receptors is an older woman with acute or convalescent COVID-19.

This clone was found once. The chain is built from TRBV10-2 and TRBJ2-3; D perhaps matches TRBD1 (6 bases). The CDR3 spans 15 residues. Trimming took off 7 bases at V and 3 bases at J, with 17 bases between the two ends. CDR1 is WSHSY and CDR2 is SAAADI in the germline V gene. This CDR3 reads CASTITGIGTDTQYF. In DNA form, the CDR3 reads TGCGCCAGCACCATAACAGGGATAGGGACAGATACGCAGTATTTT.

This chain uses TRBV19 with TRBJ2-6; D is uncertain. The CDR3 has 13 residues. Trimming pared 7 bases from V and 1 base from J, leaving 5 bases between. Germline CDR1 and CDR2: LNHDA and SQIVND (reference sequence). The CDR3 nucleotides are TGTGCCAGTACCATTTCTGGGGCCAACGTCCTGACTTTC. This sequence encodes CASTISGANVLTF.

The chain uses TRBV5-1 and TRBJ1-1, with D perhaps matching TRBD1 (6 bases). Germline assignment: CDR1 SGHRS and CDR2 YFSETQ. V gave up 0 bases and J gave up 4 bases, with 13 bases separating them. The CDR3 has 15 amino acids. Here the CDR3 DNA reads TGCGCCAGCAGCTTGGAAGGGGGATTGAGCACTGAAGCTTTCTTT. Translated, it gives CASSLEGGLSTEAFF.

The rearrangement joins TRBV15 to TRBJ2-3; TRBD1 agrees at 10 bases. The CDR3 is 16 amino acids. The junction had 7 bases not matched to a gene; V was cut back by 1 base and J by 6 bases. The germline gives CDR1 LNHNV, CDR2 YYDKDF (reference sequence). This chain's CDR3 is CATSRVLGTGVDTQYF. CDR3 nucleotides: TGTGCCACCAGCAGAGTTTTGGGGACAGGGGTTGATACGCAGTATTTT.

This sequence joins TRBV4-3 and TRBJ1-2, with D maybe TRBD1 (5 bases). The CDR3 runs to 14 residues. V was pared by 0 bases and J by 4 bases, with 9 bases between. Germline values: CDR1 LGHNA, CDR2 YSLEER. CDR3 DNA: TGCGCCAGCAGCCAAGATTCGGGGGTCTATGGCTACACCTTC. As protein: CASSQDSGVYGYTF.

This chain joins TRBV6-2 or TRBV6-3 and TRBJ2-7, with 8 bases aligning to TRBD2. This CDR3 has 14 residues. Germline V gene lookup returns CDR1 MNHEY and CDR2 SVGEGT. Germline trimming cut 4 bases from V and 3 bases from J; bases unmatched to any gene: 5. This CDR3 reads CASSLTSGDYEQYF. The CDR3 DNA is TGTGCCAGCAGTTTAACTAGCGGAGACTACGAGCAGTACTTC.

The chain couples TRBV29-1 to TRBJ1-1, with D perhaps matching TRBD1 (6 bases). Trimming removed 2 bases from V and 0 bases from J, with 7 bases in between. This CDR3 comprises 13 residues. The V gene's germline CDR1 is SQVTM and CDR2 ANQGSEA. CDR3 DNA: TGCAGCGTTGAAAGGGGGATGAACACTGAAGCTTTCTTT. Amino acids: CSVERGMNTEAFF.

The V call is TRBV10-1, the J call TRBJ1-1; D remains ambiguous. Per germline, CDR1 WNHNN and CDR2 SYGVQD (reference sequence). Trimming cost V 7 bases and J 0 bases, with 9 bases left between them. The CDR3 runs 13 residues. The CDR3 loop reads CASKMAVNTEAFF. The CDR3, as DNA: TGCGCCAGCAAAATGGCAGTGAACACTGAAGCTTTCTTT.

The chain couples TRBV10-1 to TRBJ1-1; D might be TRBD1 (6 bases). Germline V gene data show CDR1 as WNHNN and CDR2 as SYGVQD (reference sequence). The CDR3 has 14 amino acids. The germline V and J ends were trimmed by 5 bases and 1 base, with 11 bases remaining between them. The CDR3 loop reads CASSIGTKNTEAFF. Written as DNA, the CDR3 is TGCGCCAGCAGTATAGGGACAAAGAACACTGAAGCTTTCTTT.

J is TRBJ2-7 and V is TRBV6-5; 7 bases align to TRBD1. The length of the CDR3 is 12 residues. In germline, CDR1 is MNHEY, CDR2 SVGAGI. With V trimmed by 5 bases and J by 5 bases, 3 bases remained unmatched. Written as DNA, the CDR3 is TGTGCCAGCAGTAGACAGGGTGACGAGCAGTACTTC. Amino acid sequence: CASSRQGDEQYF.

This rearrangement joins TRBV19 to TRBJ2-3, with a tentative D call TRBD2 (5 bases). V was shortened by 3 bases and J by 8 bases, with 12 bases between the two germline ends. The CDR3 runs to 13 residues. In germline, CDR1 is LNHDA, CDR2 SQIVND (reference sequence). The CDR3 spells CASSITGSGTQYF. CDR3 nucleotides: TGTGCCAGTAGTATCACGGGATCGGGTACGCAGTATTTT.

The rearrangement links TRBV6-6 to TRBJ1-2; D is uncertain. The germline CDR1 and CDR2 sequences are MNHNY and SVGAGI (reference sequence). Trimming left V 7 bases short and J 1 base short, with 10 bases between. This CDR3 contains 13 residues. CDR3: CASKERSNYGYTF. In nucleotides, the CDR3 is TGTGCCAGCAAAGAACGCAGTAACTATGGCTACACCTTC.

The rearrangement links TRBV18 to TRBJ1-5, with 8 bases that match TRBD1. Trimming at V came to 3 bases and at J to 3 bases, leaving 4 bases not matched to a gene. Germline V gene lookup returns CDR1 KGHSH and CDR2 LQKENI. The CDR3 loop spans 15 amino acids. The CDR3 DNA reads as TGTGCCAGCTCACCTGGACAGGGTTTCAATCAGCCCCAGCATTTT. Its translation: CASSPGQGFNQPQHF.

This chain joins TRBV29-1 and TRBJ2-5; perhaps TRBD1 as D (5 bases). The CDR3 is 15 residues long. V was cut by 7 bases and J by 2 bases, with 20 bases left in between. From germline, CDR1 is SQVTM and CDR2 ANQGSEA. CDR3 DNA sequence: TGCAGCGCCTACCTAAACAGGCATACTCAAGAGACCCAGTACTTC. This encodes CSAYLNRHTQETQYF. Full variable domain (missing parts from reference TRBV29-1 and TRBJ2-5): SAVISQKPSRDICQRGTSLTIQCQVDSQVTMMFWYRQQPGQSLTLIATANQGSEATYESGFVIDKFPISRPNLTFSTLTVSNMSPEDSSIYLCSAYLNRHTQETQYFGPGTRLLVL.

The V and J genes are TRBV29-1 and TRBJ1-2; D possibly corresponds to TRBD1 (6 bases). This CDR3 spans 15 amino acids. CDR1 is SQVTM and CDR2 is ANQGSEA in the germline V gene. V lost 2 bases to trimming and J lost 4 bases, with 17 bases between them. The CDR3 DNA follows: TGCAGCGTTGAATCGATAGGGACAAGACCCTATGGCTACACCTTC. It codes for CSVESIGTRPYGYTF.

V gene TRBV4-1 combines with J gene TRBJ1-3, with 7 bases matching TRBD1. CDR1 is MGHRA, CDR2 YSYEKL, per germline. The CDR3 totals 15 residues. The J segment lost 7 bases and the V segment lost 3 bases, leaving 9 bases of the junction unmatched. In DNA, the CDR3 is TGCGCCAGCAGCCAGGAGGGACAGCGTGTTAACACCATATATTTT. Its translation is CASSQEGQRVNTIYF.

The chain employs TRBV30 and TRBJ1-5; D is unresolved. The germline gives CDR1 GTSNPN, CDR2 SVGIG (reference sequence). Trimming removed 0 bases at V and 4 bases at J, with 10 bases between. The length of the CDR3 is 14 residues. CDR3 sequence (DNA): TGTGCCTGGAGTGTACGGGGATCTAATCAGCCCCAGCATTTT. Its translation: CAWSVRGSNQPQHF.

The CDR3 protein is CASSWDRTYPYEQYF. The CDR3 DNA is TGTGCCAGCTCCTGGGACAGGACTTACCCCTACGAGCAGTACTTC. The genes are TRBV27 and TRBJ2-7; 8 bases are shared with TRBD1. This CDR3 contains 15 residues. CDR1 and CDR2 (germline): MNHEY, SMNVEV (reference sequence). Trimming removed 8 bases from V and 2 bases from J; junction bases left unmatched: 11.

CDR3 residues: CSVEGATNEKLFF. In nucleotides, the CDR3 is TGCAGCGTTGAAGGCGCAACTAATGAAAAACTGTTTTTT. V usage is TRBV29-1 and J usage is TRBJ1-4; D unresolved. The CDR3 has 13 residues. Germline V gene data show CDR1 as SQVTM and CDR2 as ANQGSEA. Trimming shortened V by 1 base and J by 0 bases, and 3 bases separated the two germline ends.

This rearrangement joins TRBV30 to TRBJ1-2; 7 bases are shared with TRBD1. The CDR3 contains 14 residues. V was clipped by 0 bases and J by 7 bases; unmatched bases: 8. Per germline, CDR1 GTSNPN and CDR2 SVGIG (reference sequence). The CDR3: CAWSVLGDRVGYTF. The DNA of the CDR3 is TGTGCCTGGAGTGTACTAGGAGACAGGGTTGGCTACACCTTC.

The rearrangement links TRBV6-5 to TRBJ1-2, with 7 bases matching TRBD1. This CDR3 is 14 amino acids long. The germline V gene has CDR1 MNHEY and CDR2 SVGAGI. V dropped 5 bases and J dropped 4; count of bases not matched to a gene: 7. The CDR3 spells CASSTTGISYGYTF. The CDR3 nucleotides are TGTGCCAGCAGTACGACAGGGATTTCCTATGGCTACACCTTC.

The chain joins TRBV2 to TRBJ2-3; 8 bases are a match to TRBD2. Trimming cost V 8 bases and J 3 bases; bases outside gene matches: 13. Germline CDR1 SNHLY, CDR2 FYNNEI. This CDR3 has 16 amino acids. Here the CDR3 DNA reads TGTGCCAGCGAGAGGGCGGCGGGGGGCCCTACAGATACGCAGTATTTT. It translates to CASERAAGGPTDTQYF.

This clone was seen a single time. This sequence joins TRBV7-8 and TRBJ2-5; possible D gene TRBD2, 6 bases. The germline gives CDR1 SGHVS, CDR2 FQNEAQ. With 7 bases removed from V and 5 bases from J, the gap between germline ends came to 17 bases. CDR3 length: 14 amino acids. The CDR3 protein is CASTPGPAGETQYF. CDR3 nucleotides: TGTGCCAGCACCCCGGGCCCGGCGGGGGAGACCCAGTACTTC.

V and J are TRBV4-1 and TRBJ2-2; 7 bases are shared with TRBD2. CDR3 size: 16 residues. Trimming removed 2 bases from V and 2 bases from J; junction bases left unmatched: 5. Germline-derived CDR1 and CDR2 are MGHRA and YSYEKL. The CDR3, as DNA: TGCGCCAGCAGCCAATTGGGGGGGAGCAACACCGGGGAGCTGTTTTTT. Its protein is CASSQLGGSNTGELFF.

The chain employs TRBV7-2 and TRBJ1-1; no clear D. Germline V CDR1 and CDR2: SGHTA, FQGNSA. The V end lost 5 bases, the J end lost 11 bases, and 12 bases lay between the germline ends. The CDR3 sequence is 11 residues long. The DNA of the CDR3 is TGTGCCAGCAGCCCTGGCCCCAGTGCTTTCTTT. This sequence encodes CASSPGPSAFF.

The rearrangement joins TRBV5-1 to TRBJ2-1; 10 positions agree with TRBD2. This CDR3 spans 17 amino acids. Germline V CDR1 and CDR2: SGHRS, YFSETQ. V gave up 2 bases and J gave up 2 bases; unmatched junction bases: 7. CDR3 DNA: TGCGCCAGCAGCTTAGGAACTCTAGCGGGGGCCTACAATGAGCAGTTCTTC. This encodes CASSLGTLAGAYNEQFF.

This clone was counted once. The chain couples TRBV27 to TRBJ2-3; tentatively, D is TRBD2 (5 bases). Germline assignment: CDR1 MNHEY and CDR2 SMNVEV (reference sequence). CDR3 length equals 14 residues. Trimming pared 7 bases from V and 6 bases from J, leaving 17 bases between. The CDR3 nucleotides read TGTGCCAGCAAACGGGGAAGCCATACCGATACGCAGTATTTT. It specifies CASKRGSHTDTQYF.

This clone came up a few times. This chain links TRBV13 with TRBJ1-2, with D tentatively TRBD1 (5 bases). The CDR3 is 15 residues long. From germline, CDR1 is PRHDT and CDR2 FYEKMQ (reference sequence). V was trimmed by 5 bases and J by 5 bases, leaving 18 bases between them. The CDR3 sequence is CASSKKLTENYGYTF. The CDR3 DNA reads TGTGCCAGCAGCAAAAAATTGACAGAAAATTATGGCTACACCTTC.

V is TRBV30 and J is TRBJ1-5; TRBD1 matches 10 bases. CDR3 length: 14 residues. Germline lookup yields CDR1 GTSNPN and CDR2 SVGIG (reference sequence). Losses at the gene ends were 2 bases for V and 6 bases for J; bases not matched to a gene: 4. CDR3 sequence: CAWSMGQGFQPQHF. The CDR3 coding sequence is TGTGCCTGGAGTATGGGACAGGGGTTTCAGCCCCAGCATTTT.

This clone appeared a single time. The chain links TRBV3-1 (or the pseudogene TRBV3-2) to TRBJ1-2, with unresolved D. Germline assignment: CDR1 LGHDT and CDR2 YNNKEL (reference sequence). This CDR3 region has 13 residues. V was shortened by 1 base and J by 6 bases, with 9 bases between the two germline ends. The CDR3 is CASSQAGLDGYTF. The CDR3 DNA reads TGTGCCAGCAGCCAAGCCGGGTTGGATGGCTACACCTTC.